The text below deals with one TCR beta chain. These data come from a study of blood T cell repertoires in COVID-19. Across the study: From the United States, Italy and Spain came samples of acute and convalescent COVID-19.

In the original analysis: Amplification from reference gene primers served as the basis for estimated nucleated cell counts. Sequencing used immunoSEQ multiplex PCR; TCRdb keeps in-frame clones, though not all of them. Clone size and the V and J calls come from that table; the DNA yielded D and trimming. The table records around 42,000 clones, approximately 81% of them present only once. The CDR3 loop spans 16 amino acids. Trimming took off 4 bases at V and 0 bases at J, with 16 bases between the two ends. Per the germline V gene, CDR1 is SGDLS and CDR2 is YYNGEE. The sequenced material came from peripheral blood. The chain links TRBV9 to TRBJ2-5; possible D gene TRBD1, 6 bases. This TCR was recovered from a woman in her 70s in a cohort sampled during active COVID-19. CDR3 sequence reads: CASSKAEGEYQETQYF. The CDR3 nucleotides read TGTGCCAGCAGCAAGGCAGAGGGGGAGTACCAAGAGACCCAGTACTTC.